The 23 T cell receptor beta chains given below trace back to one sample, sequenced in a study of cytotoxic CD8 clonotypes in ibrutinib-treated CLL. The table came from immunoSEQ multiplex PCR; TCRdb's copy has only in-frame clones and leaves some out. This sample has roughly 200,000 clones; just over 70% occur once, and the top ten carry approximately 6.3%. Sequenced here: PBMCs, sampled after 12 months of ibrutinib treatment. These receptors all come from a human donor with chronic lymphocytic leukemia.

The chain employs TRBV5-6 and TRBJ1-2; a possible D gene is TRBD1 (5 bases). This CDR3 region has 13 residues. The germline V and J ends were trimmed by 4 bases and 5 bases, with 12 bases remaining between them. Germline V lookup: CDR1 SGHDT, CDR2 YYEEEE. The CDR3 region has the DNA TGTGCCAGCAGCCCCTGGGGGGGTTATGGCTACACCTTC. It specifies CASSPWGGYGYTF.

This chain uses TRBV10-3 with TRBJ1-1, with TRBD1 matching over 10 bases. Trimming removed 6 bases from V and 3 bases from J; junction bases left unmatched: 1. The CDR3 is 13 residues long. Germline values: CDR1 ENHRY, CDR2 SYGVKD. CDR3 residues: CAIRGTGDTEAFF. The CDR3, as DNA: TGTGCCATCAGGGGGACAGGGGACACTGAAGCTTTCTTT.

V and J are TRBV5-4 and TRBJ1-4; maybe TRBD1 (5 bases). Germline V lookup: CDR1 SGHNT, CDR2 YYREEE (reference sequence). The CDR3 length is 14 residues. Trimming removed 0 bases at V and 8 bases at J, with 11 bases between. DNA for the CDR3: TGTGCCAGCAGCTTGGCGCAGGGCTGGGAAAAACTGTTTTTT. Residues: CASSLAQGWEKLFF.

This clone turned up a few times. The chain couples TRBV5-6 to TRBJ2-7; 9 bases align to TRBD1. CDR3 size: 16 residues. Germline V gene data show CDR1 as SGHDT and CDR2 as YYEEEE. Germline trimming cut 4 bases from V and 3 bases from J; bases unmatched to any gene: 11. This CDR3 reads CASSHKPGTGIYEQYF. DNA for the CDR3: TGTGCCAGCAGCCATAAACCCGGGACAGGGATCTACGAGCAGTACTTC.

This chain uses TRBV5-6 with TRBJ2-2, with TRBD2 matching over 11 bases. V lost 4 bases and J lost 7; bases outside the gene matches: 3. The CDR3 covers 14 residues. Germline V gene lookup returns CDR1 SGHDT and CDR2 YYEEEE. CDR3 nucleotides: TGTGCCAGCAGCACTAGCGGGAGTGTCGGGGAGCTGTTTTTT. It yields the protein CASSTSGSVGELFF.

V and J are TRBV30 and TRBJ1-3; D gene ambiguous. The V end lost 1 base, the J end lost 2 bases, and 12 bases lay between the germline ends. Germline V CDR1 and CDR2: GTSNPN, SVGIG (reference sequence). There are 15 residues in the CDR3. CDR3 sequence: CAWSGLKGTGNTIYF. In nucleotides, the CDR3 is TGTGCCTGGAGTGGCCTCAAAGGGACTGGAAACACCATATATTTT.

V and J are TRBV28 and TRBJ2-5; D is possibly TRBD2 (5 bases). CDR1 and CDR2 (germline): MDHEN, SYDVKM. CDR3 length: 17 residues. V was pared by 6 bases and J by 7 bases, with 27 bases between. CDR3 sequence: CASRPVGEQSPKRTQYF. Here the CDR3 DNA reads TGTGCCAGCAGACCAGTCGGGGAACAGAGTCCAAAGCGGACCCAGTACTTC.

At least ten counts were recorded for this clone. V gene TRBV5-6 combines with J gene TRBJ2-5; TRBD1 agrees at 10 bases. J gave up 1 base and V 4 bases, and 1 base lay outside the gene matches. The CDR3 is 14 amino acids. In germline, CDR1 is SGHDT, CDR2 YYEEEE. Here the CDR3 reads CASSGTGAQETQYF. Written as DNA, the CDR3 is TGTGCCAGCAGCGGGACAGGGGCCCAAGAGACCCAGTACTTC.

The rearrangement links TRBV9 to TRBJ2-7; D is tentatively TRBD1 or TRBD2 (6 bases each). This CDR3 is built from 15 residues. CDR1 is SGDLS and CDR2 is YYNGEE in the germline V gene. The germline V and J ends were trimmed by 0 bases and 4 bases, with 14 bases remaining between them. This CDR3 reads CASSVGGAMIYEQYF. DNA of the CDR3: TGTGCCAGCAGCGTAGGGGGGGCTATGATTTACGAGCAGTACTTC.

CDR3 bases: TGTGCCAGCAGTCGAATAGGAAAGGCGGAAGCTTTCTTT. It specifies CASSRIGKAEAFF. The genes are TRBV7-2 and TRBJ1-1, with no clear D. This CDR3 is built from 13 residues. CDR1 is SGHTA, CDR2 FQGNSA, per germline. Between the trimmed V and J ends, which lost 6 bases and 8 bases, there was a span of 16 bases.

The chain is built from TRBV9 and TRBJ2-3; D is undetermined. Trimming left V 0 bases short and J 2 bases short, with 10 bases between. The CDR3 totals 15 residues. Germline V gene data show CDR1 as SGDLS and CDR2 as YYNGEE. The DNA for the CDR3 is TGTGCCAGCAGCGTAGAGGAGTCGATCACAGATACGCAGTATTTT. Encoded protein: CASSVEESITDTQYF.

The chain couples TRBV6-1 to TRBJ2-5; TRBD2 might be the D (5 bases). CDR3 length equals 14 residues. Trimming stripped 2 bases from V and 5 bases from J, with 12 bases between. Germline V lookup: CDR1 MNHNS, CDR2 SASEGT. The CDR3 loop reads CASSESLAVETQYF. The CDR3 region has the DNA TGTGCCAGCAGTGAATCGCTAGCAGTCGAGACCCAGTACTTC.

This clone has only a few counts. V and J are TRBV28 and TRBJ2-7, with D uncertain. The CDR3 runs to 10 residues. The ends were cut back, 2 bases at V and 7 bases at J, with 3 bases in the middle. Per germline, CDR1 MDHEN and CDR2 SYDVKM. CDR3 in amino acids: CASSLQEQYF. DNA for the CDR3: TGTGCCAGCAGTTTACAGGAGCAGTACTTC.

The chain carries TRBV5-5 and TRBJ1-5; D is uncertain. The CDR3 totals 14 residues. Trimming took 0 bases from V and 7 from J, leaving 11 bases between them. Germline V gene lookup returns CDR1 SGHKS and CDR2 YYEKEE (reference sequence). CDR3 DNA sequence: TGTGCCAGCAGCTTGGACGGCCTTTGGCAGCCCCAGCATTTT. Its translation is CASSLDGLWQPQHF. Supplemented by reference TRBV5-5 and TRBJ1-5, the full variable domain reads DAGVTQSPTHLIKTRGQQVTLRCSPISGHKSVSWYQQVLGQGPQFIFQYYEKEERGRGNFPDRFSARQFPNYSSELNVNALLLGDSALYLCASSLDGLWQPQHFGDGTRLSIL.

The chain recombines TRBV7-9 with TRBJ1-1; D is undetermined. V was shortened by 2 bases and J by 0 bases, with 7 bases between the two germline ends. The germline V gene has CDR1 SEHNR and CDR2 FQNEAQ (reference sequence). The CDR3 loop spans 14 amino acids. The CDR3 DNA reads TGTGCCAGCAGCTTAAGACGTGTGAACACTGAAGCTTTCTTT. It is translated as CASSLRRVNTEAFF.

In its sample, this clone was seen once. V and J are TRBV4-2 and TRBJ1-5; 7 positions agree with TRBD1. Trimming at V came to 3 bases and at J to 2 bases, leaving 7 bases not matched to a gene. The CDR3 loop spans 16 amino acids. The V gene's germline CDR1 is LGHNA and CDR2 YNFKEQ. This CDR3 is CASSHSSGQGNQPQHF. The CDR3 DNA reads TGTGCCAGCAGCCATTCTTCAGGACAGGGCAATCAGCCCCAGCATTTT.

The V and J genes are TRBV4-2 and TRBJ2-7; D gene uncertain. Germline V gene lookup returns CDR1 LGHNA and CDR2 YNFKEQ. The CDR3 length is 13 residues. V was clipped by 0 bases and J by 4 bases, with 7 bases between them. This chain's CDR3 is CASSQDGRYEQYF. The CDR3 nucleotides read TGTGCCAGCAGCCAAGATGGACGGTACGAGCAGTACTTC.

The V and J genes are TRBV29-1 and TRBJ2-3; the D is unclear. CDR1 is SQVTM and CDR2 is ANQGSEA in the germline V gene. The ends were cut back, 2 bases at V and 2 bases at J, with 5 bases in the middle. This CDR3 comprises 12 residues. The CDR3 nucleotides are TGCAGCGTTGAACCCACCACAGATACGCAGTATTTT. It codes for CSVEPTTDTQYF.

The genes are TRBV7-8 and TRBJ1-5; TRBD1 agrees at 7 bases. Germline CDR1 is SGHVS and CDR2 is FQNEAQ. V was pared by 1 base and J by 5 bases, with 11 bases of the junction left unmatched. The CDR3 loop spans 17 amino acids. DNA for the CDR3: TGTGCCAGCAGCTTAGGTAGGGGGCTAAGTACGCATCAGCCCCAGCATTTT. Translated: CASSLGRGLSTHQPQHF.

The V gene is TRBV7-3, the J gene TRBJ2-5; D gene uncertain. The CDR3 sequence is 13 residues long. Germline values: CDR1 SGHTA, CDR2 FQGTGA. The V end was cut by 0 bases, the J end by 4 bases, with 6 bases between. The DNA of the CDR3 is TGTGCCAGCAGCTTAACCATTCGAGAGACCCAGTACTTC. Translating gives CASSLTIRETQYF. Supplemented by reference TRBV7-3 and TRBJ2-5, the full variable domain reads GAGVSQTPSNKVTEKGKYVELRCDPISGHTALYWYRQSLGQGPEFLIYFQGTGAADDSGLPNDRFFAVRPEGSVSTLKIQRTERGDSAVYLCASSLTIRETQYFGPGTRLLVL.

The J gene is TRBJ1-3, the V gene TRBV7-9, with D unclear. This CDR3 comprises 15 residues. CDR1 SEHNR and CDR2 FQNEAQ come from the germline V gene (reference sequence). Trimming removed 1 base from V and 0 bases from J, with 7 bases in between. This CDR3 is CASSLEPSSGNTIYF. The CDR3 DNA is TGTGCCAGCAGCTTAGAGCCAAGCTCTGGAAACACCATATATTTT.

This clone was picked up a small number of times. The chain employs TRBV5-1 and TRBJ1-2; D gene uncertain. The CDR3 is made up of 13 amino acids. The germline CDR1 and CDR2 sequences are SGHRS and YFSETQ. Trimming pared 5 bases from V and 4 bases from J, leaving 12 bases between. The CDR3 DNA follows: TGCGCCAGCAGATCTGGGCACGGCTATGGCTACACCTTC. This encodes CASRSGHGYGYTF.

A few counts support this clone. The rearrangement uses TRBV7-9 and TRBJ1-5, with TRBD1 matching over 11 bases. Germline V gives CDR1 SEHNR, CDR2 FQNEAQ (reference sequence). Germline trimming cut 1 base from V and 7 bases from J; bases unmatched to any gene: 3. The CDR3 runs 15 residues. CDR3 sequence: CASSLGWTGGQPQHF. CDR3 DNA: TGTGCCAGCAGCTTAGGGTGGACAGGGGGCCAGCCCCAGCATTTT. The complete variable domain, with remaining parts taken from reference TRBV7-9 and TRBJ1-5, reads DTGVSQNPRHKITKRGQNVTFRCDPISEHNRLYWYRQTLGQGPEFLTYFQNEAQLEKSRLLSDRFSAERPKGSFSTLEIQRTEQGDSAMYLCASSLGWTGGQPQHFGDGTRLSIL.